The present T cell receptor (beta chain) was sequenced within a study of siplizumab effects on memory and regulatory T cells. The CDR3 runs 16 residues. CDR1 and CDR2 (germline): SGHTA, FQGTGA. The V end lost 5 bases, the J end lost 1 base, and 18 bases lay between the germline ends. This table comes from immunoSEQ multiplex PCR, and its TCRdb copy is limited to in-frame clones, with some not included. Here the sample spans 2,500 to 3,500 clones, roughly two thirds being singletons. A few counts support this clone. Sequences were obtained from TEMRA CD8+ T cells sorted from blood. The subset was: unstimulated CD8+ CD45RA+ effector memory T cells. The sequence was collected from a human donor in good health. This sequence joins TRBV7-3 and TRBJ2-7; D is possibly TRBD1 or TRBD2 (6 bases each). CDR3 amino acids: CASSQGIRGRSYEQYF. CDR3 DNA sequence: TGTGCCAGCAGCCAGGGGATTCGGGGGCGATCCTACGAGCAGTACTTC.